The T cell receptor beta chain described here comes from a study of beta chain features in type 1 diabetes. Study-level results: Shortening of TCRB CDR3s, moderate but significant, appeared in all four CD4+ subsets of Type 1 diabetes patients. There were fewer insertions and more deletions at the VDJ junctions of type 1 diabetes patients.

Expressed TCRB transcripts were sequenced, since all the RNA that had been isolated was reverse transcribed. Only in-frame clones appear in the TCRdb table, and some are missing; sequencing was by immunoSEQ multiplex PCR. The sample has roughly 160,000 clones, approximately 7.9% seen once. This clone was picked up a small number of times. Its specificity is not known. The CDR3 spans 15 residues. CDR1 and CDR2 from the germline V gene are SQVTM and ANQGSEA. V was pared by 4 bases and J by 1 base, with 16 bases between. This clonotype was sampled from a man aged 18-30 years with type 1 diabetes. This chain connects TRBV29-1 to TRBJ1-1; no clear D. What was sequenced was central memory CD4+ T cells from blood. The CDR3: CSVVVGSQPNTEAFF. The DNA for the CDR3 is TGCAGCGTTGTTGTTGGCAGTCAACCGAACACTGAAGCTTTCTTT.